One and the same sample provided the 12 T cell receptor beta chains below, sequenced in a study of T cell responses to AZD1222 COVID-19 vaccine (dated by TCRdb to 2020 to 2023). To prepare the library, the immunoSEQ multiplex PCR assay was applied. As stored in TCRdb, this immuneACCESS dataset retains in-frame rearrangements with V and J assigned. A fraction of the clones does not appear; measured against another copy, unresolved V genes explain less than half of the discrepancy, and the remainder lacks a known reason. Across this sample there are 74,000 or so clones, with about 85% seen only once. The ten largest clones take up less than 15% of the sample. Per the publication, the time point label means: baseline before first vaccination. The sequencing used peripheral blood, collected on day 0 of AZD1222 vaccination. These receptors were collected from an adult in good health.

J is TRBJ1-2 and V is TRBV4-1; possibly TRBD1 for D (6 bases). CDR1 is MGHRA, CDR2 YSYEKL, per germline. This CDR3 spans 18 amino acids. With 3 bases removed from V and 4 bases from J, the gap between germline ends came to 24 bases. The chain's CDR3 is CASSQGPGGALSGYGYTF. The CDR3 bases are TGCGCCAGCAGCCAGGGTCCGGGGGGCGCGCTTAGTGGCTATGGCTACACCTTC.

This sequence joins TRBV15 and TRBJ1-2; perhaps TRBD1 as D (5 bases). The V gene's germline CDR1 is LNHNV and CDR2 YYDKDF (reference sequence). V gave up 1 base and J gave up 3 bases, with 6 bases separating them. CDR3 length equals 13 residues. This CDR3 is CATSRAGDYGYTF. The CDR3 DNA follows: TGTGCCACCAGCAGAGCGGGGGACTATGGCTACACCTTC.

V is TRBV27 and J is TRBJ1-1; D not certain. The CDR3 spans 14 residues. The V end lost 5 bases, the J end lost 4 bases, and 14 bases lay between the germline ends. The germline gives CDR1 MNHEY, CDR2 SMNVEV (reference sequence). CDR3 region: CASSLLGWGTEAFF. In DNA, the CDR3 is TGTGCCAGCAGTCTCCTAGGGTGGGGCACTGAAGCTTTCTTT.

The J gene is TRBJ1-1, the V gene TRBV6-5, with D hard to call. The CDR3 length is 13 residues. The germline V and J ends were trimmed by 3 bases and 10 bases, with 15 bases remaining between them. The germline CDR1 and CDR2 sequences are MNHEY and SVGAGI. CDR3 nucleotides: TGTGCCAGCAGTTATGGGGATCCGATTAGAGCTTTCTTT. Translated: CASSYGDPIRAFF.

The chain uses TRBV19 and TRBJ2-3; TRBD2 matches at 13 bases. Germline lookup yields CDR1 LNHDA and CDR2 SQIVND (reference sequence). The trim removed 5 bases at V and 6 bases at J, leaving 5 bases unmatched. This CDR3 is 15 amino acids long. Here the CDR3 reads CASSPTSGGADTQYF. The DNA for the CDR3 is TGTGCCAGTAGTCCCACTAGCGGGGGGGCGGATACGCAGTATTTT.

The V and J genes are TRBV14 and TRBJ1-2, with D hard to call. The CDR3 is made up of 13 amino acids. V was clipped by 0 bases and J by 1 base, with 3 bases between them. Germline-derived CDR1 and CDR2 are SGHDN and FVKESK. CDR3 amino acids: CASSQDINYGYTF. In DNA form, the CDR3 reads TGTGCCAGCAGCCAAGATATTAACTATGGCTACACCTTC.

CDR3 DNA: TGTGCCAGCAGTGGGATGGTGGGCTACACCTTC. This encodes CASSGMVGYTF. The chain carries TRBV12-3 or TRBV12-4 and TRBJ1-2; D ambiguous. There are 11 residues in the CDR3. The ends were cut back, 5 bases at V and 8 bases at J, with 9 bases in the middle.

The chain uses TRBV7-6 and TRBJ2-2, with D perhaps being TRBD1 or TRBD2 (5 bases each). The CDR3 consists of 15 residues. Germline assignment: CDR1 SGHVS and CDR2 FNYEAQ. V lost 5 bases and J lost 4, with 14 bases in between. In DNA, the CDR3 is TGTGCCAGCAGCCTTCGGGGCAGTTCCACCGGGGAGCTGTTTTTT. It translates to CASSLRGSSTGELFF. Variable domain in full (rest from reference TRBV7-6 and TRBJ2-2): GAGVSQSPRYKVTKRGQDVALRCDPISGHVSLYWYRQALGQGPEFLTYFNYEAQQDKSGLPNDRFSAERPEGSISTLTIQRTEQRDSAMYRCASSLRGSSTGELFFGEGSRLTVL.

The chain is built from TRBV7-2 and TRBJ1-6, with D unresolved. The CDR3 has 18 residues. Germline V lookup: CDR1 SGHTA, CDR2 FQGNSA. V was cut by 4 bases and J by 0 bases, with 16 bases left in between. CDR3 residues: CASSSPPGSSSYNSPLHF. The CDR3, as DNA: TGTGCCAGCAGCTCGCCCCCGGGATCGAGCTCCTATAATTCACCCCTCCACTTT.

This clone was recorded once. The V call is TRBV5-4, the J call TRBJ1-2; possibly TRBD1 for D (5 bases). The CDR3 is 15 residues long. Germline lookup yields CDR1 SGHNT and CDR2 YYREEE (reference sequence). V lost 2 bases and J 8 bases, leaving 19 bases between the germline ends. The CDR3 region is CASSFRGLELRGYTF. DNA for the CDR3: TGTGCCAGCAGCTTTAGGGGTTTAGAGTTGAGAGGCTACACCTTC.

V and J are TRBV4-1 and TRBJ1-1, with TRBD1 as a possible D gene (6 bases). Germline loops: CDR1 MGHRA, CDR2 YSYEKL. The CDR3 spans 15 residues. The V end lost 6 bases, the J end lost 0 bases, and 14 bases lay between the germline ends. The CDR3 region has the DNA TGCGCCAGCAGTCTCTCGGGACACATGAACACTGAAGCTTTCTTT. Translating gives CASSLSGHMNTEAFF.

The chain recombines TRBV6-5 with TRBJ2-7, with 11 bases matching TRBD1. CDR3 length: 15 amino acids. CDR1 MNHEY and CDR2 SVGAGI come from the germline V gene. With 8 bases clipped from V and 1 base from J, the junction kept 7 bases outside the gene matches. The CDR3 protein is CASGRGTGGSYEQYF. CDR3 nucleotides: TGTGCCAGCGGGCGGGGGACAGGGGGTTCCTACGAGCAGTACTTC.